This T cell receptor beta chain was obtained from a study of early T cells in non-severe SARS-CoV-2 infection. The wider study: The chains were unpaired, and the sequenced material was bulk RNA from unsorted whole blood. Study conclusions and caveats: VDJdb matching, biased toward anti-spike CD8 responses, missed private and CD4 specificities.

Attached unique molecular identifiers marked individual cDNA molecules. One entry per CDR3 protein, called by TCRdb with MiXCR from the 5' RACE reads. The table includes tens of thousands of distinct CDR3 sequences, 5.8% detected once. In its sample, this clonotype was seen many times. Antigen: not known. The clonotype was recovered from an adult who was a healthcare worker with PCR-confirmed SARS-CoV-2 infection or an uninfected control (not recorded which). The sequenced material came from whole blood.

The CDR3 sequence: CSARKGQVYEQYF. In DNA, the CDR3 is TGCAGTGCTAGAAAGGGACAAGTATACGAGCAGTACTTC. The V call is TRBV20-1, the J call TRBJ2-7; perhaps TRBD1 as D (6 bases). Germline V gene lookup returns CDR1 DFQATT and CDR2 SNEGSKA (reference sequence). The CDR3 extends over 13 amino acids. The V end lost 2 bases, the J end lost 4 bases, and 12 bases lay between the germline ends.